This T cell receptor beta chain derives from a study of shared clonotypes between healthy human individuals. Some 90 million PBMCs were counted before genomic DNA extraction. Study-level results: Researchers sampled blood only, noting tissue repertoires likely differ.

As regards this clone: The target antigen is unknown.

This CDR3 has 12 residues. J was trimmed by 8 bases and V by 8 bases; bases with no gene match: 7. Germline V gene data show CDR1 as LNHDA and CDR2 as SQIVND (reference sequence). Running of the assay took place at deep level. Each unsorted PBMC replicate got 300 ng genomic DNA, tens of thousands of genomes. Assay: immunoSEQ multiplex PCR; the TCRdb copy retains only in-frame clones and omits some. Counted here are hundreds of thousands of clones, 79% occurring once; the ten biggest clones make up approximately 13%. The sample was PBMCs. The chain uses TRBV19 and TRBJ2-7; 9 positions agree with TRBD2. The TCR comes from a woman in her thirties or forties in good health. Some clones in this sample may be carry-over from other donors' samples. CDR3 residues: CASGLAGYKQYF. In DNA form, the CDR3 reads TGTGCCAGTGGGCTAGCGGGGTACAAGCAGTACTTC.